The 13 T cell receptor beta chains presented below share a single source sample, sequenced in a study of cytomegalovirus exposure and HLA in healthy donors. The PCR had 60 Vbeta and 13 Jbeta primers. Clones were read by immunoSEQ multiplex PCR, and TCRdb kept only the in-frame ones, dropping some. Of roughly 150,000 clones in the sample, 65% to 80% were seen once. Specimen: PBMCs. The receptors were sampled from a woman in her 30s in good health and CMV-seronegative.

This clone occurred a few times. The rearrangement uses TRBV10-1 and TRBJ2-5; TRBD1 aligns across 7 bases. The CDR3 extends over 15 amino acids. The germline gives CDR1 WNHNN, CDR2 SYGVQD (reference sequence). V was clipped by 3 bases and J by 1 base; unmatched bases: 5. Here the CDR3 reads CASSERTGAQETQYF. The CDR3 nucleotides are TGCGCCAGCAGTGAACGGACAGGCGCCCAAGAGACCCAGTACTTC.

This clone was seen once. The rearrangement joins TRBV15 to TRBJ2-7; no firm D call. CDR3 length: 15 residues. Per germline, CDR1 LNHNV and CDR2 YYDKDF (reference sequence). Trimming took off 0 bases at V and 0 bases at J, with 9 bases between the two ends. CDR3 bases: TGTGCCACCAGCAGAGACCCCCACGACTCCTACGAGCAGTACGTC. It translates to CATSRDPHDSYEQYV.

The gene calls are TRBV10-1 and TRBJ2-2; 10 bases match TRBD1. The CDR3 sequence is 15 residues long. The junction had 2 bases not matched to a gene; V was cut back by 2 bases and J by 5 bases. The germline V gene has CDR1 WNHNN and CDR2 SYGVQD (reference sequence). The CDR3 region is CASSEGTGDTGELFF. CDR3 bases: TGCGCCAGCAGTGAGGGGACAGGGGATACCGGGGAGCTGTTTTTT.

In its sample, this clone was seen a few times. Other DNA sequences in the sample encode the same CDR3. The chain carries TRBV7-2 and TRBJ2-5; 8 bases match TRBD2. V shed 3 bases, J shed 2 bases, and the junction held 2 bases outside the gene matches. Looked up from germline, CDR1 is SGHTA and CDR2 is FQGNSA. The CDR3 spans 14 residues. The CDR3 is CASSLTGGQETQYF. DNA for the CDR3: TGTGCCAGCAGCTTGACGGGGGGGCAAGAGACCCAGTACTTC.

The genes are TRBV7-9 and TRBJ2-1; 12 bases match TRBD2. The trim removed 6 bases at V and 9 bases at J, leaving 3 bases unmatched. CDR3 size: 13 residues. Germline CDR1 SEHNR, CDR2 FQNEAQ (reference sequence). The CDR3 region has the DNA TGTGCCAGCAGAGAACTAGCGGGGGGTGAGCAGTTCTTC. Its translation is CASRELAGGEQFF.

V and J are TRBV5-8 and TRBJ2-7; TRBD1 agrees at 9 bases. Losses at the gene ends were 4 bases for V and 7 bases for J; bases not matched to a gene: 9. CDR1 and CDR2 from the germline V gene are SGHTS and YDEGEE. This CDR3 is built from 14 residues. As DNA, the CDR3 is TGTGCCAGCAGCACCACACAGGGGGCGCGGGAGCAGTACGTC. Translation gives CASSTTQGAREQYV.

The chain joins TRBV30 to TRBJ2-1; D might be TRBD2 (6 bases). Trimming removed 3 bases from V and 0 bases from J, with 12 bases in between. This CDR3 comprises 15 residues. Germline V gene data show CDR1 as GTSNPN and CDR2 as SVGIG (reference sequence). The CDR3 sequence: CAWRGTLSSYNEQFF. As DNA, the CDR3 is TGTGCCTGGAGGGGGACTCTGAGCTCCTACAATGAGCAGTTCTTC.

The rearrangement uses TRBV9 and TRBJ2-3, with D tentatively TRBD1 (6 bases). This CDR3 has 16 amino acids. Germline V lookup: CDR1 SGDLS, CDR2 YYNGEE. The V end lost 0 bases, the J end lost 1 base, and 12 bases lay between the germline ends. Here the CDR3 DNA reads TGTGCCAGCAGCGTAGGTCAGGGGAGCGGCACAGATACGCAGTATTTT. This gives the protein CASSVGQGSGTDTQYF.

V gene TRBV2 combines with J gene TRBJ2-5; a possible D gene is TRBD2 (5 bases). CDR3 length: 13 residues. Between the trimmed V and J ends, which lost 8 bases and 10 bases, there was a span of 20 bases. The germline gives CDR1 SNHLY, CDR2 FYNNEI. The CDR3 nucleotides read TGTGCCAGCTGCTCGGCCCCGCGGGTGGGCCAGTACTTC. This translates into CASCSAPRVGQYF.

This clone was detected only a few times. Sequence at one end of the junction differs from germline and may be a read error. This chain links TRBV5-1 with TRBJ2-1; 12 bases are a match to TRBD2. Germline CDR1 is SGHRS and CDR2 is YFSETQ. This CDR3 is 12 amino acids long. The CDR3 loop reads CASSFGTSGPLF. CDR3 coding DNA: TGCGCCAGCAGCTTCGGGACTAGCGGGCCCCTCTTC.

This clone was seen a handful of times. This sequence joins TRBV27 and TRBJ1-3; 9 bases are shared with TRBD1. After removal of 5 bases from V and 4 bases from J, the junction contained 6 bases not matched to a gene. Germline loops: CDR1 MNHEY, CDR2 SMNVEV (reference sequence). The CDR3 covers 15 residues. The CDR3 nucleotides are TGTGCCAGCAGTCCACGGACAGGGGTGGGAAACACCATATATTTT. Translation gives CASSPRTGVGNTIYF.

The DNA for the CDR3 is TGTGCCAGCAGCTTAAAGGCAGGGGGCTCCGACACTGAAGCTTTCTTT. Its protein is CASSLKAGGSDTEAFF. The chain carries TRBV7-3 and TRBJ1-1; 8 positions agree with TRBD1. Germline CDR1 SGHTA, CDR2 FQGTGA. Trimming took 1 base from V and 3 from J; bases not matched to a gene: 7. The CDR3 runs 16 residues.

The chain joins TRBV4-2 to TRBJ2-1; 9 bases agree with TRBD2. In germline, CDR1 is LGHNA, CDR2 YNFKEQ. The ends lost 8 bases at V and 2 bases at J; junction bases unmatched: 10. This CDR3 has 16 residues. The CDR3 spells CASGNPRGGAYNEQFF. The DNA of the CDR3 is TGTGCCAGCGGTAACCCCCGCGGGGGGGCCTACAATGAGCAGTTCTTC.